This T cell receptor (beta chain) was retrieved from a study of CD8 T cells in Susac syndrome. Study-level findings and limits: As the study acknowledged, the number of individuals in its TCR sequencing and HLA analysis was relatively small.

An amount of RNA that ranged from roughly 0.5 to 1 ug was reverse transcribed with random hexamers. With immunoSEQ multiplex PCR, TCR beta CDR3 was amplified across 54 Vbeta and 13 Jbeta. TCRdb analysed the immunoSEQ multiplex PCR reads with MiXCR anew, one entry per CDR3 protein. The repertoire consists of some 160,000 distinct CDR3 sequences, with 95% occurring once and the leading ten covering 0.15% to 0.2%. Points on this clonotype: No antigen is known for it.

CDR1 and CDR2 (germline): SGDLS, YYNGEE. The CDR3 runs 17 residues. V was cut by 3 bases and J by 0 bases, with 19 bases left in between. The chain uses TRBV9 and TRBJ2-7, with a tentative D call TRBD1 (5 bases). Sequencing was done on a sample of CD8+ T cells from PBMCs. This clonotype was obtained from a human donor with multiple sclerosis. CDR3 in amino acids: CASSEGHGGPGSYEQYF. The CDR3, as DNA: TGTGCCAGCAGCGAGGGGCACGGCGGACCGGGCTCCTACGAGCAGTACTTC.